In this sample, the clone carrying this T cell receptor (beta chain) turned up many times. Its antigen is as yet unknown. Constant-segment primers served in 5'RACE that generated TCR alpha and TCR beta cDNA libraries bearing sample barcodes and UMIs. TCRdb passed the 5' RACE reads through MiXCR, listing each CDR3 protein once. The data hold about 6,100 distinct CDR3 sequences, with around 20% observed a single time. The source of the sample is a study of T-cell memory formation after mild COVID-19. Study context: TCR clustering was largely donor specific.

Regarding the study as a whole: Contracting clones from day 15 to 85 had balanced CD4/CD8; later expanders favoured CD4+.

Germline lookup yields CDR1 DFQATT and CDR2 SNEGSKA (reference sequence). V trimming: 3 bases; J trimming: 9 bases; junction bases outside the gene matches: 3. The CDR3 consists of 12 residues. The receptor comes from an adult woman who had mild COVID-19 (a few samples of this study predate the infection). Cell type and time point are not known. The specimen sequenced was PBMCs or a T cell subset sorted from them (not recorded which). The J gene is TRBJ2-1, the V gene TRBV20-1; 9 bases match TRBD1. This CDR3 reads CSARGDRVEQFF. Written as DNA, the CDR3 is TGCAGTGCTAGGGGGGACAGGGTTGAGCAGTTCTTC.